This T cell receptor beta chain was documented in a study of T cell responses to AZD1222 COVID-19 vaccine. Study-wide results and caveats: Spike-specific TCR breadth and depth grew following two AZD1222 doses. Reportedly, nearly half the spike-specific TCRs target unmutated variant regions. Among AZD1222 vaccinees, only 5 to 7 were seropositive at baseline.

Of note for this clone: Its antigen is unknown.

Data came from immunoSEQ multiplex PCR; TCRdb stores just in-frame clones and leaves some out. There are some 150,000 clones in the sample, with under 2.5% held by the top ten. V was clipped by 0 bases and J by 1 base, with 13 bases between them. There are 16 residues in the CDR3. Looked up from germline, CDR1 is SGHRS and CDR2 is YFSETQ. The rearrangement joins TRBV5-1 to TRBJ2-5; no definite D call. The receptor's source is an adult in good health. Sequencing was done on a sample of peripheral blood. CDR3 residues: CASSLAGRIVQETQYF. CDR3 bases: TGCGCCAGCAGCTTGGCGGGCAGAATCGTCCAAGAGACCCAGTACTTC.